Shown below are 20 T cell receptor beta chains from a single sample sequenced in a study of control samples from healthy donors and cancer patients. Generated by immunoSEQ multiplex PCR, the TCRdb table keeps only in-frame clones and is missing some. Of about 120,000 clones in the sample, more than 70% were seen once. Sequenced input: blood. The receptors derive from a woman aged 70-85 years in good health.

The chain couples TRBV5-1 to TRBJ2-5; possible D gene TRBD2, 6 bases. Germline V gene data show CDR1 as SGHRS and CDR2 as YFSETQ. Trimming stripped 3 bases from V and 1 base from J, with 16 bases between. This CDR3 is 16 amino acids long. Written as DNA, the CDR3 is TGCGCCAGCAGCTCCTGGACTGGGGGGTCCCAAGAGACCCAGTACTTC. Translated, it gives CASSSWTGGSQETQYF.

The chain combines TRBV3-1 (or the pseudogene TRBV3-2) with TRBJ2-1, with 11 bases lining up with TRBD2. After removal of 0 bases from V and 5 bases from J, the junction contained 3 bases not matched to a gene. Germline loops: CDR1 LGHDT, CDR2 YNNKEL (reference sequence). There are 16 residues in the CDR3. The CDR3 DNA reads TGTGCCAGCAGCCAAGATACTAGCGGGGGTAACAATGAGCAGTTCTTC. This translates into CASSQDTSGGNNEQFF.

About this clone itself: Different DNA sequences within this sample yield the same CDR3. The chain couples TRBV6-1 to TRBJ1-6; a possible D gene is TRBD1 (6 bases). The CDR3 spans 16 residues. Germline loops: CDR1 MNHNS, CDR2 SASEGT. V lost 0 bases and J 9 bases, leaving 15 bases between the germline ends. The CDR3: CASSEAYGGRGSPLHF. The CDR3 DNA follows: TGTGCCAGCAGTGAAGCTTACGGGGGGCGGGGTTCACCCCTCCACTTT.

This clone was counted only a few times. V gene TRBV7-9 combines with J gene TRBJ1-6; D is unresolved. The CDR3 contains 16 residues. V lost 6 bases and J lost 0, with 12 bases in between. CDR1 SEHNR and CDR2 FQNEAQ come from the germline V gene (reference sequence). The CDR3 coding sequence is TGTGCCAGCAGTAGGAGAGAGAGCTCCTATAATTCACCCCTCCACTTT. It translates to CASSRRESSYNSPLHF.

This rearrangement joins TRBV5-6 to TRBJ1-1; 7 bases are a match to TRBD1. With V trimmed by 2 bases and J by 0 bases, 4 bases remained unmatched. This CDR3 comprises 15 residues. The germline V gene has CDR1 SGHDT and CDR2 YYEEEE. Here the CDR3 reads CASSFRQGLNTEAFF. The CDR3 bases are TGTGCCAGCAGCTTCAGACAGGGTCTGAACACTGAAGCTTTCTTT.

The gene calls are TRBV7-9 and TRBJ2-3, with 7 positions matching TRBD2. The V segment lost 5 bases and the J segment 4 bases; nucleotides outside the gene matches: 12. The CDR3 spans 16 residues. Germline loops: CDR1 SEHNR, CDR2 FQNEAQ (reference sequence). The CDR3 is CASSPTVSGPADTQYF. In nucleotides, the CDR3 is TGTGCCAGCAGCCCTACGGTTAGCGGGCCGGCAGATACGCAGTATTTT.

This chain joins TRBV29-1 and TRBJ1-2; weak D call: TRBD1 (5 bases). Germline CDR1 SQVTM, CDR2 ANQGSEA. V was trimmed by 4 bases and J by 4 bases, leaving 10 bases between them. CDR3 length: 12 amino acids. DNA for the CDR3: TGCAGCGTTGCCGACGACAGCTATGGCTACACCTTC. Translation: CSVADDSYGYTF.

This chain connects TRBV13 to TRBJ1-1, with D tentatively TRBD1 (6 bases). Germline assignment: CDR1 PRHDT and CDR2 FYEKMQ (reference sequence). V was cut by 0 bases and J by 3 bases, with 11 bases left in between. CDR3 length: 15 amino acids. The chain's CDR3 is CASSLGRGADTEAFF. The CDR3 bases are TGTGCCAGCAGCTTAGGCCGGGGGGCGGACACTGAAGCTTTCTTT.

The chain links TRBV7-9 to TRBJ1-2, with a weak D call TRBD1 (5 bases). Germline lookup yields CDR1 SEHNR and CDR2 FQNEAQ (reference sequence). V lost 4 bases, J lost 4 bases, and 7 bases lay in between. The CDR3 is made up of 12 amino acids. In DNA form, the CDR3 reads TGTGCCAGCAGCTGGGGCAGCTATGGCTACACCTTC. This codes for CASSWGSYGYTF.

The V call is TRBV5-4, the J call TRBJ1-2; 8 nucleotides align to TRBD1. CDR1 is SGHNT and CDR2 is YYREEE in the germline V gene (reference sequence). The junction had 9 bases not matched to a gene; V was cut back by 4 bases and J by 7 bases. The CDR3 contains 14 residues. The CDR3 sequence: CASSLGQGGPGYTF. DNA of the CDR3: TGTGCCAGCAGCCTCGGACAGGGAGGGCCTGGCTACACCTTC. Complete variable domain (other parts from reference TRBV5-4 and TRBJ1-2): ETGVTQSPTHLIKTRGQQVTLRCSSQSGHNTVSWYQQALGQGPQFIFQYYREEENGRGNFPPRFSGLQFPNYSSELNVNALELDDSALYLCASSLGQGGPGYTFGSGTRLTVV.

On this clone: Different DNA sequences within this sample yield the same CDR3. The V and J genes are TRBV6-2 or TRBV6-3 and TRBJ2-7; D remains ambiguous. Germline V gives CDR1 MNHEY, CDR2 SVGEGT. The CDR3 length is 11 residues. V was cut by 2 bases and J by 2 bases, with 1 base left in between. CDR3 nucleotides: TGTGCCAGCAGTTACACCTACGAGCAGTACTTC. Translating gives CASSYTYEQYF.

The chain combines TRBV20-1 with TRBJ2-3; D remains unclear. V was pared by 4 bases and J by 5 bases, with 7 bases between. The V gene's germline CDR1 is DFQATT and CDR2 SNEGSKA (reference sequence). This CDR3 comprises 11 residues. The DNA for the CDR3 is TGCAGTGCTAAGAAGGGAGATACGCAGTATTTT. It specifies CSAKKGDTQYF.

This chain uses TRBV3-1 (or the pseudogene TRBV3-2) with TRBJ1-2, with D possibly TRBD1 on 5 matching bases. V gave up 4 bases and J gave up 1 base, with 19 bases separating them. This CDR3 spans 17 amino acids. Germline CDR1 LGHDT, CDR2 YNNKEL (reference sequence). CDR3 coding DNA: TGTGCCAGCAGCCCCGGGGCAGGGCTCAAAAGTAACTATGGCTACACCTTC. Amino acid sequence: CASSPGAGLKSNYGYTF.

Here the CDR3 reads CASSVGSNQPQHF. The CDR3 bases are TGCGCCAGCAGCGTGGGTAGCAATCAGCCCCAGCATTTT. The J gene is TRBJ1-5, the V gene TRBV4-1; D is ambiguous. Trimming stripped 5 bases from V and 0 bases from J, with 5 bases between. CDR3 size: 13 residues. Germline V CDR1 and CDR2: MGHRA, YSYEKL.

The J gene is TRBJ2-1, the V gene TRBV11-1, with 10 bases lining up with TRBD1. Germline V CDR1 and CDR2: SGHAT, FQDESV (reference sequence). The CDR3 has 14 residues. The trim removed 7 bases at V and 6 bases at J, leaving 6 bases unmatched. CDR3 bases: TGTGCCAGCACGCGACAGGGGGCAACCAATGAGCAGTTCTTC. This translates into CASTRQGATNEQFF.

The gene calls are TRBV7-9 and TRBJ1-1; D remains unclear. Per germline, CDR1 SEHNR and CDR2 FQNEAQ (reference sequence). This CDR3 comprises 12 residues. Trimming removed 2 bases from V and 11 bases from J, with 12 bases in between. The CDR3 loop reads CASSLSTREAFF. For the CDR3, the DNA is TGTGCCAGCAGCTTATCCACTCGGGAGGCTTTCTTT.

The CDR3 DNA sequence: TGCGCCAGCAGCTTGGGTGCGAGGTGGGAGACCCAGTACTTC. Its protein is CASSLGARWETQYF. The chain has TRBV5-1 and TRBJ2-5; D is undetermined. The V end was cut by 0 bases, the J end by 5 bases, with 11 bases between. Germline assignment: CDR1 SGHRS and CDR2 YFSETQ. The CDR3 extends over 14 amino acids.

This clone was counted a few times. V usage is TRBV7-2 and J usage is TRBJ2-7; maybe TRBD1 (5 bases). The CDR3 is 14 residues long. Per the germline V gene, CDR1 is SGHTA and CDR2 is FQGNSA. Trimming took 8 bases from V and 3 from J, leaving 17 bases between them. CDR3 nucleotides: TGTGCCAGCGCTAAATGGCCGCAGGGCTACGAGCAGTACTTC. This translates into CASAKWPQGYEQYF. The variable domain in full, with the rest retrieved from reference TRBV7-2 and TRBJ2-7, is GAGVSQSPSNKVTEKGKDVELRCDPISGHTALYWYRQSLGQGLEFLIYFQGNSAPDKSGLPSDRFSAERTGGSVSTLTIQRTQQEDSAVYLCASAKWPQGYEQYFGPGTRLTVT.

The CDR3 region is CATGGQSSGNTIYF. The CDR3 region has the DNA TGTGCCACTGGTGGACAATCATCTGGAAACACCATATATTTT. The rearrangement uses TRBV10-3 and TRBJ1-3; possibly TRBD1 for D (5 bases). V lost 10 bases to trimming and J lost 1 base, with 14 bases between them. This CDR3 is 14 amino acids long. CDR1 and CDR2 (germline): ENHRY, SYGVKD.

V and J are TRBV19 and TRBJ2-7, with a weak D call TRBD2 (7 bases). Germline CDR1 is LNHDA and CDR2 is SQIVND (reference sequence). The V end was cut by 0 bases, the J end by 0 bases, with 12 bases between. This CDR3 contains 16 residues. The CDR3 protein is CASSIERGPISYEQYF. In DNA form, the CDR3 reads TGTGCCAGTAGTATAGAGCGGGGGCCGATCTCCTACGAGCAGTACTTC.